This TCR beta chain stems from a study of cytomegalovirus exposure and HLA in healthy donors. About the research overall: Prior work identified around 110 million unique TCR beta sequences in about 179 million T cells.

Points from the study as a whole: Later analysis showed TCR association rates varying by HLA locus, highest for DRB1 and lowest for HLA-C.

It was with 60 Vbeta and 13 Jbeta primers that the PCR ran. Method: immunoSEQ multiplex PCR; TCRdb's copy keeps in-frame clones and lacks some. The sample yields around 67,000 clones, around four fifths seen once. Regarding this clone: Antigen: not known.

Sample: PBMCs. This clonotype was sampled from a woman aged 30 to 39 in good health and CMV-seropositive.

DNA for the CDR3: TGTGCCAGCAGTTTAGGGGGGGCGAGCATCTATGGCTACACCTTC. Translation gives CASSLGGASIYGYTF. The chain couples TRBV28 to TRBJ1-2; possibly TRBD1 for D (6 bases). This CDR3 region has 15 residues. V was shortened by 2 bases and J by 4 bases, with 14 bases between the two germline ends. Germline CDR1 is MDHEN and CDR2 is SYDVKM.